These T cell receptor beta chains were read from a single sample in a study of T cell repertoires in cytomegalovirus infection. For these TCRs, the target antigens are not known. TCRdb itself ran the reads through MiXCR, one entry per CDR3 protein. Among around 430,000 distinct CDR3 sequences listed, 40% to 50% were seen once. The material sequenced was cultured PBMCs, taken from culture after CMV antigen stimulation. All receptors come from a human donor in good health (CMV status not recorded). Some clones in this sample may be carry-over from other donors' samples. Both conserved end residues are part of each CDR3. The D gene is left open where the match is weak. The listing skips clone size in some rows; elsewhere it reads once, few, many or a size class.

-,TRBJ2-1,few,TRBV7-9,CASRSRTAKPYNEQFF,TGTGCCAGCAGGAGTCGTACGGCAAAACCATACAATGAGCAGTTCTTC
TRBD1,TRBJ1-1,-,TRBV7-8,CASRSTGVNAEAFF,TGTGCCAGCAGATCCACAGGGGTGAACGCTGAAGCTTTCTTT
-,TRBJ1-1,-,TRBV12-3/TRBV12-4,CASSCREHLTVLLGVNTEAFF,TGTGCCAGCAGCTGCCGAGAGCACCTTACAGTGCTCCTTGGGGTGAACACTGAAGCTTTCTTT
TRBD1,TRBJ1-1,-,TRBV12-3/TRBV12-4,CASKPDRGTEAFF,TGTGCCAGCAAACCCGACAGGGGGACTGAAGCTTTCTTT
-,TRBJ2-7,-,TRBV20-1,CSAPGFSEQYF,TGCAGTGCTCCAGGGTTTTCCGAGCAGTACTTC
-,TRBJ2-7,-,TRBV4-1,CASSHLGAPYEQYF,TGCGCCAGCAGCCACCTCGGGGCCCCCTACGAGCAGTACTTC
-,TRBJ1-1,few,TRBV2,CASVGQAAFF,TGTGCCAGTGTGGGCCAGGCGGCTTTCTTT
TRBD1,TRBJ1-2,many,TRBV6-1,CASSERQGSYGYTF,TGTGCCAGCAGTGAAAGACAGGGAAGCTATGGCTACACCTTC
TRBD1,TRBJ2-3,-,TRBV15,CATSLNGQGIDTQYF,TGTGCCACCAGCTTAAACGGACAGGGGATAGATACGCAGTATTTT
-,TRBJ1-2,-,TRBV19,CASSRSPAEDYGYTF,TGTGCCAGTAGTCGAAGCCCGGCAGAAGACTATGGCTACACCTTC
TRBD1,TRBJ1-6,-,TRBV7-9,CASSLTGVGSPLHF,TGTGCCAGCAGCTTAACAGGGGTCGGTTCACCCCTCCACTTT
TRBD1,TRBJ2-7,many,TRBV7-2,CASSLGTGSYEQYF,TGTGCCAGCAGCTTGGGGACAGGGTCCTACGAGCAGTACTTC
-,TRBJ2-3,-,TRBV27,CASSLLVLPDTQYF,TGTGCCAGCAGTTTATTGGTGTTGCCAGATACGCAGTATTTT
-,TRBJ1-1,few,TRBV6-6,CASSYSPGQNTEAFF,TGTGCCAGCAGTTATTCACCGGGACAGAACACTGAAGCTTTCTTT
TRBD2,TRBJ2-7,once,TRBV15,CATRGASGASSYEQYF,TGTGCCACCAGAGGGGCTAGCGGGGCCTCCTCCTACGAGCAGTACTTC
-,TRBJ1-5,-,TRBV12-3/TRBV12-4,CASRVGGNQPQHF,TGTGCCAGCAGGGTGGGGGGCAATCAGCCCCAGCATTTT
TRBD2,TRBJ2-1,once,TRBV10-3,CAISPTSGRQDEQFF,TGTGCCATCAGCCCTACTAGCGGGAGGCAAGATGAGCAGTTCTTC
-,TRBJ2-3,-,TRBV7-2,CASSQFPADTQYF,TGTGCCAGCAGCCAATTTCCTGCAGATACGCAGTATTTT
TRBD1,TRBJ2-3,few,TRBV2,CASSAGQVRRDTQYF,TGTGCCAGCAGTGCCGGACAGGTGCGAAGAGATACGCAGTATTTT
-,TRBJ1-1,few,TRBV20-1,CSARDPLIIEVEAFF,TGCAGTGCTAGAGACCCATTGATAATAGAGGTAGAAGCTTTCTTT
-,TRBJ1-6,few,TRBV30,CAWSTQRNSPLHF,TGTGCCTGGAGTACCCAAAGGAATTCACCCCTCCACTTT
TRBD2,TRBJ2-3,-,TRBV10-3,CAISTAAGGDTQYF,TGTGCCATCAGTACCGCGGCGGGAGGGGATACGCAGTATTTT
TRBD2,TRBJ2-3,-,TRBV4-3,CASSQDGAGGPLDTQYF,TGCGCCAGCAGCCAAGATGGAGCGGGAGGGCCATTAGATACGCAGTATTTT
-,TRBJ2-1,once,TRBV28,CASSFPGYEQFF,TGTGCCAGCAGTTTTCCGGGGTATGAGCAGTTCTTC
TRBD2,TRBJ2-5,few,TRBV7-2,CASGGLAGGGETQYF,TGTGCCAGCGGGGGACTAGCGGGAGGGGGGGAGACCCAGTACTTC
TRBD1,TRBJ1-1,-,TRBV12-3/TRBV12-4,CASRGDSRAAFF,TGTGCCAGCAGGGGGGACAGCCGAGCAGCTTTCTTT
TRBD2,TRBJ2-1,few,TRBV7-6,CASSLGASGIREQFF,TGTGCCAGCAGCTTAGGGGCTAGCGGGATACGTGAGCAGTTCTTC
-,TRBJ2-4,few,TRBV6-6,CASRQAIAKNIQYF,TGTGCCAGCAGACAGGCTATAGCCAAAAACATTCAGTACTTC
-,TRBJ1-1,-,TRBV15,CATSRDQIASDGYTEAFF,TGTGCCACCAGCAGAGATCAGATCGCGTCAGACGGTTACACTGAAGCTTTCTTT
TRBD2,TRBJ2-1,-,TRBV7-2,CASSTRLAGAEAEQFF,TGTGCCAGCAGCACAAGACTAGCGGGGGCCGAGGCTGAGCAGTTCTTC
TRBD2,TRBJ2-7,-,TRBV6-1,CASSEGGRTSGFYEQYF,TGTGCCAGCAGTGAAGGTGGCAGGACTAGCGGATTCTACGAGCAGTACTTC
-,TRBJ2-7,-,TRBV7-4,CASTRAGEQYF,TGTGCCAGCACCCGGGCCGGCGAGCAGTACTTC
-,TRBJ1-1,few,TRBV25-1,CASSRYGGAEAFF,TGTGCCAGCAGTCGGTACGGCGGGGCTGAAGCTTTCTTT
-,TRBJ1-6,few,TRBV28,CASRTDSPLHF,TGTGCCAGCCGAACGGATTCACCCCTCCACTTT
-,TRBJ2-7,once,TRBV2,CASSPGPLDEQYF,TGTGCCAGCAGTCCGGGTCCCCTTGACGAGCAGTACTTC
-,TRBJ2-7,-,TRBV7-2,CASSNTASGPSYEQYF,TGTGCCAGCAGTAATACAGCCAGCGGTCCCTCCTACGAGCAGTACTTC
-,TRBJ2-5,few,TRBV7-8,CASSLVVPPQETQYF,TGTGCCAGCAGCTTAGTGGTGCCGCCCCAAGAGACCCAGTACTTC
-,TRBJ2-5,few,TRBV7-6,CASSLGQNNWDGQETQYF,TGTGCCAGCAGCTTAGGCCAAAACAACTGGGACGGTCAAGAGACCCAGTACTTC
TRBD2,TRBJ2-5,-,TRBV7-2,CASSELAGLGETQYF,TGTGCCAGCAGCGAATTAGCGGGATTGGGAGAGACCCAGTACTTC
TRBD1,TRBJ1-2,-,TRBV11-2,CASSRPGQGNYGYTF,TGTGCCAGCAGCAGACCGGGACAGGGGAACTATGGCTACACCTTC
-,TRBJ2-5,-,TRBV4-3,CASSQVWEDQETQYF,TGCGCCAGCAGCCAAGTTTGGGAAGACCAAGAGACCCAGTACTTC
TRBD1,TRBJ2-1,few,TRBV7-2,CASSLDFLAGQGYNEQFF,TGTGCCAGCAGCTTAGATTTCTTAGCGGGACAGGGGTACAATGAGCAGTTCTTC
TRBD2,TRBJ2-1,-,TRBV7-2,CASLGLAGVSYNEQFF,TGTGCCAGCTTAGGACTAGCGGGAGTCTCCTACAATGAGCAGTTCTTC